This T cell receptor (beta chain) is drawn from a study of blood T cell repertoires in COVID-19. Study context: Samples of COVID-19 (acute and convalescent) were obtained from the United States, Italy and Spain. Nucleic acid was either cDNA or gDNA, and it came from T cells, B-cell-depleted T cells, or PBMCs.

Per the original methods: Reference gene primer amplification yielded estimated nucleated cell counts. Some clones are missing from TCRdb's copy, which holds only in-frame ones; the method was immunoSEQ multiplex PCR. V, J and clone size derive from that table, while D and trimming were established from the DNA sequence. The data contain around 250,000 clones, about four fifths of them seen just once; the ten biggest clones take up over 1.5%. The clonotype comes from a woman aged 40 to 49 who had recovered from COVID-19. The sample consisted of peripheral blood.

The CDR3 DNA is TGTGCCAGCAAGGGACTAGCGGGGGGCGGGGAGACCCAGTACTTC. Its protein product is CASKGLAGGGETQYF. This rearrangement joins TRBV2 to TRBJ2-5, with TRBD2 matching 15 bases. CDR1 and CDR2 from the germline V gene are SNHLY and FYNNEI. After removal of 7 bases from V and 5 bases from J, the junction contained 5 bases not matched to a gene. The CDR3 runs 15 residues.